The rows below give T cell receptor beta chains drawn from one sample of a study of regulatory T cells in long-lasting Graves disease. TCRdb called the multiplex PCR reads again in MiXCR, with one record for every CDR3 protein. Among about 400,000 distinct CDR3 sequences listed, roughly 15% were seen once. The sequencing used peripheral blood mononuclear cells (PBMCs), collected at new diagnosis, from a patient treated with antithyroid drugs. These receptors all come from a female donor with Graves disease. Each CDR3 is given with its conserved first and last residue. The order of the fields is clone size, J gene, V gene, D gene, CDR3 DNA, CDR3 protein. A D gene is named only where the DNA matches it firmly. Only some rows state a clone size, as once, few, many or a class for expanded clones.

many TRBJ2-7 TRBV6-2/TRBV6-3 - TGTGCCAGCAAAGAGTTCCGGTCCTACGAGCAGTACTTC CASKEFRSYEQYF
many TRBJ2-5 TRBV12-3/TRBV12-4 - TGTGCCAGCAGTTTACGCATGAGACAAGAGACCCAGTACTTC CASSLRMRQETQYF
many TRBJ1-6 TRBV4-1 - TGCGCCAGCAGCCAAGGTTGGGCAAGCTCCTATAATTCACCCCTCCACTTT CASSQGWASSYNSPLHF
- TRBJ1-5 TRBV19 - TGTGCCAGTAGTATCTACCCCAATCAGCCCCAGCATTTT CASSIYPNQPQHF
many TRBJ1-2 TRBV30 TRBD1 TGTGCCTGGAGTTACAGGGGGCCAAGTGGCTACACCTTC CAWSYRGPSGYTF
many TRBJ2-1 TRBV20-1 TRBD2 TGCAGTGCTAGGGCAGCGGGAGAGAAGTCCTACAATGAGCAGTTCTTC CSARAAGEKSYNEQFF
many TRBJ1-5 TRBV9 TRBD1 TGTGCCAGCAGCGTAGGGACAGGGTCAGAACAGCCCCAGCATTTT CASSVGTGSEQPQHF
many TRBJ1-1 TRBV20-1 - TGCAGTGCTCTAAGGACAGAAGAAGCTTTCTTT CSALRTEEAFF
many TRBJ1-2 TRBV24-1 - TGTGCCACCAGTGACCTCTCAAAGGGGAGCGTCTATGGCTACACCTTC CATSDLSKGSVYGYTF
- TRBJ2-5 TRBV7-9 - TGTGCCAGCAGCTTAGGAGGGCCCGCGAGGGAGACCCAGTACTTC CASSLGGPARETQYF
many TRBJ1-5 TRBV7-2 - TGTGCCAGCAGCTTAGCGTCGGGGGGCAATCAGCCCCAGCATTTT CASSLASGGNQPQHF
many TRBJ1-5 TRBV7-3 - TGTGCCAGCAGCGAACAGGGTTACCAGCCCCAGCATTTT CASSEQGYQPQHF
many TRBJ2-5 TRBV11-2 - TGTGCCAGCAGCATGTACAGGGCGTATGAGACCCAGTACTTC CASSMYRAYETQYF
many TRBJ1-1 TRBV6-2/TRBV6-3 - TGTGCCAGCAGCCCTCCCGACAGACTAAACACTGAAGCTTTCTTT CASSPPDRLNTEAFF
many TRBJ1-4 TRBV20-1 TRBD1 TGCAGTGCTAGGGGGACAGGAGCTAGGAATGAAAAACTGTTTTTT CSARGTGARNEKLFF
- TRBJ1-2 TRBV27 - TGTGCCAGCACAAGACAGCCGACCCACGGCTACACCTTC CASTRQPTHGYTF
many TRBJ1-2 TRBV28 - TGTGCCAGCAGTTTCCTACACCCTAACTATGGCTACACCTTC CASSFLHPNYGYTF
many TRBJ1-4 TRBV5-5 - TGTGCCAGCAGCTTGATGGGGGTGGATGAAAAACTGTTTTTT CASSLMGVDEKLFF
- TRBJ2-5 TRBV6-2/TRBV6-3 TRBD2 TGTGCCAGCAGCTCCCACGTAGCGGGAGGTCCGGCGGGTGAGACCCAGTACTTC CASSSHVAGGPAGETQYF
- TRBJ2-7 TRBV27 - TGTGCCAGCAGTTTAAGGGGTGGGGGGCGGATCTACGAGCAGTACTTC CASSLRGGGRIYEQYF
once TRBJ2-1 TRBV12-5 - TGTGCTAGTGGTTTGTACTCGTCCTGGGAGCAGTTCTTC CASGLYSSWEQFF
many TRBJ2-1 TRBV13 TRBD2 TGTGCCAGCAGCTTATATCTAGCGGGAGGGCCGAATGAGCAGTTCTTC CASSLYLAGGPNEQFF
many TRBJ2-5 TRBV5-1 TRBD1 TGCGCCAGCAGCTGGACAGGGGGCAGGGAGACCCAGTACTTC CASSWTGGRETQYF
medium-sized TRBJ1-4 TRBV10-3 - TGTGCCATCACGCACAGCCCGAATGAAAAACTGTTTTTT CAITHSPNEKLFF
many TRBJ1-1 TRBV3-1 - TGTGCCAGCAGCCGAACGGGAGGAGTCCTGAACACTGAAGCTTTCTTT CASSRTGGVLNTEAFF
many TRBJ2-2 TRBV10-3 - TGTGCCATCGGGACCGGGACTGAGAACACCGGGGAGCTGTTTTTT CAIGTGTENTGELFF
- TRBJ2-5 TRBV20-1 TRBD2 TGCAGTGCTAGAGGTGCTAGCGGGAGCGTAGAGACCCAGTACTTC CSARGASGSVETQYF
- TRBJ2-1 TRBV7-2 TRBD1 TGTGCCTGCTCTGGGGACAGGTCCTACAATGAGCAGTTCTTC CACSGDRSYNEQFF
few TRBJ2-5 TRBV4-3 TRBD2 TGCGCCAGCAGCCAAGAAGGCGCTAGCGGGAGGGTAGAGACCCAGTACTTC CASSQEGASGRVETQYF
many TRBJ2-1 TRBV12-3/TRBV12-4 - TGTGCCAGCAGTTTAAGTTCCGCAGGGACTTACAATGAGCAGTTCTTC CASSLSSAGTYNEQFF
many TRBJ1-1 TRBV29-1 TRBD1 TGCAGCGTTGAAGGGACAGGGGCAGCGAACACTGAAGCTTTCTTT CSVEGTGAANTEAFF
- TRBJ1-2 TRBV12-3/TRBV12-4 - TGTGCCAGCATGCGGACAGTTGATGGCTACACCTTC CASMRTVDGYTF
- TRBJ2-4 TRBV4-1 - TGCGCCAGCAGTCGACTTCAGGGTCCCAAAAACATTCAGTACTTC CASSRLQGPKNIQYF
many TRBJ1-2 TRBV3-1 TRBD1 TGTGCCAGCAGCCAAGGGGGACAGCAACTTTATGGCTACACCTTC CASSQGGQQLYGYTF
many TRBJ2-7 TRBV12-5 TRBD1 TGTGCTAGTGGCAACGGGACAGGGACCTACGAGCAGTACTTC CASGNGTGTYEQYF
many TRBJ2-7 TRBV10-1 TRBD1 TGCGCCAGCAGAGGCGACAGGGCGGACGAGCAGTACTTC CASRGDRADEQYF
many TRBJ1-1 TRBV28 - TGTGCCAGCAGTTGGGGGGGGATGGACACTGAAGCTTTCTTT CASSWGGMDTEAFF
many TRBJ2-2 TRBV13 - TGTGCCAGCAGCTATGACACCGGGGAGCTGTTTTTT CASSYDTGELFF
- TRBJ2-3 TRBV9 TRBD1 TGTACCAGCAGCGCCGGGACAGGGCGGGAGAACACAGATACGCAGTATTTT CTSSAGTGRENTDTQYF
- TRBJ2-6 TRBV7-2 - TGTGCCAGCAGCTTCGGGGGCGTCTCTGGGGCCAACGTCCTGACTTTC CASSFGGVSGANVLTF
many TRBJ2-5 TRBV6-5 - TGTGCCAGCAGTTACCGTCGGGGTGGAGAGACCCAGTACTTC CASSYRRGGETQYF
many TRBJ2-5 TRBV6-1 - TGTGCCAGCAGTCCTACCGGGACCTTCGAAGAGACCCAGTACTTC CASSPTGTFEETQYF
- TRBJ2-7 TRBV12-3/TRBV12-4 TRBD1 TGTGCCAGCTCACACCTCTCCCAAACAGGGGGCGTTTTCTACGAGCAGTACTTC CASSHLSQTGGVFYEQYF
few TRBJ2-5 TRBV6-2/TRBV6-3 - TGTGCCAGCAGACAAGATACGCAAGAGACCCAGTACTTC CASRQDTQETQYF
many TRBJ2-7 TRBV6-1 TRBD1 TGTGCCAGCAGTCCCCTCAGCCTAACGGGACAGCATTACGAGCAGTACTTC CASSPLSLTGQHYEQYF
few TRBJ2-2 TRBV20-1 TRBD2 TGCAGTGCTAGGGAAGAGCGGGAGCACGACACCGGGGAGCTGTTTTTT CSAREEREHDTGELFF
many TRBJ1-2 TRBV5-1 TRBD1 TGCGCCAGCAGCTCCCGGGACAGCCGGAACTATGGCTACACCTTC CASSSRDSRNYGYTF
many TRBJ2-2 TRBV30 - TGTGCCTGGAGTGGGTACAGGAACACCGGGGAGCTGTTTTTT CAWSGYRNTGELFF
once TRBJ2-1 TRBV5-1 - TGCGCCAGCAGCTTGGGACGTACTAGGCCGAGCTCCTACAATGAGCAGTTCTTC CASSLGRTRPSSYNEQFF
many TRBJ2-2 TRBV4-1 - TGCGCCAGCAGCCAAGATATTATTAGGGTCACCGGGGAGCTGTTTTTT CASSQDIIRVTGELFF
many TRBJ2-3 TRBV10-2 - TGCGCCAGCGGCTCGCCGGGCACAGATACGCAGTATTTT CASGSPGTDTQYF